This entry lists 14 T cell receptor beta chains sequenced from one sample in a study of graft-versus-host responses after intestinal transplantation. Intraepithelial and lamina propria lymphocytes were isolated from graft specimens. Profiling relied on immunoSEQ multiplex PCR, and the TCRdb table lists in-frame clones only, not all of them. Here the sample spans around 17,000 clones, around 82% being singletons. Material: ileum tissue, obtained 17 days after transplant. All receptors derive from a human patient who received an intestinal transplant, so some T cells may come from the graft donor.

The chain employs TRBV6-1 and TRBJ2-5, with D unclear. The CDR3 totals 11 residues. Trimming took off 5 bases at V and 4 bases at J, with 5 bases between the two ends. Germline V lookup: CDR1 MNHNS, CDR2 SASEGT. The CDR3 coding sequence is TGTGCCAGCAGTCAAGGAGAGACCCAGTACTTC. The encoded protein is CASSQGETQYF.

This clone was seen a single time. The chain joins TRBV7-2 to TRBJ2-1; D perhaps matches TRBD2 (6 bases). Germline CDR1 is SGHTA and CDR2 is FQGNSA. The CDR3 length is 14 residues. Trimming took 3 bases from V and 5 from J, leaving 11 bases between them. CDR3 protein: CASSLGGPDNEQFF. CDR3 in DNA: TGTGCCAGCAGCTTGGGGGGTCCCGACAATGAGCAGTTCTTC.

The rearrangement uses TRBV4-1 and TRBJ2-3; D remains ambiguous. The CDR3 length is 17 residues. CDR1 is MGHRA and CDR2 is YSYEKL in the germline V gene. The V gene lost 0 bases and the J gene lost 2 bases, with 15 bases spanning the gap. The CDR3 sequence: CASSQDRPGLNTDTQYF. CDR3 bases: TGCGCCAGCAGCCAAGATCGTCCGGGTTTAAACACAGATACGCAGTATTTT.

The chain has TRBV9 and TRBJ2-1, with D maybe TRBD2 (6 bases). The CDR3 sequence is 15 residues long. Trimming shortened V by 4 bases and J by 9 bases, and 20 bases separated the two germline ends. Germline-derived CDR1 and CDR2 are SGDLS and YYNGEE. CDR3 region: CASSPQGAGLGEQFF. DNA for the CDR3: TGTGCCAGCAGCCCCCAGGGCGCGGGACTCGGTGAGCAGTTCTTC.

This clone occurred a few times. Other DNA sequences within the sample encode an identical CDR3. The chain combines TRBV11-2 with TRBJ2-2; D gene ambiguous. V lost 6 bases and J 2 bases, leaving 4 bases between the germline ends. Germline-derived CDR1 and CDR2 are SGHAT and FQNNGV. CDR3 length equals 12 residues. This CDR3 is CASSRNTGELFF. As DNA, the CDR3 is TGTGCCAGCAGTCGTAACACCGGGGAGCTGTTTTTT.

The chain uses TRBV7-2 and TRBJ2-1; D possibly corresponds to TRBD2 (6 bases). CDR3 length equals 15 residues. Between the trimmed V and J ends, which lost 5 bases and 0 bases, there was a span of 11 bases. Germline V gives CDR1 SGHTA, CDR2 FQGNSA. The CDR3 nucleotides read TGTGCCAGCAGCCAGACTAGAAGCTCCTACAATGAGCAGTTCTTC. Residues: CASSQTRSSYNEQFF.

This chain uses TRBV28 with TRBJ1-3; D unclear. Germline CDR1 is MDHEN and CDR2 is SYDVKM. V lost 1 base to trimming and J lost 7 bases, with 5 bases between them. This CDR3 region has 12 residues. CDR3 coding DNA: TGTGCCAGCAGTTTATATAGTAACACCATATATTTT. It encodes CASSLYSNTIYF. The whole variable domain, filled in from reference TRBV28 and TRBJ1-3, reads DVKVTQSSRYLVKRTGEKVFLECVQDMDHENMFWYRQDPGLGLRLIYFSYDVKMKEKGDIPEGYSVSREKKERFSLILESASTNQTSMYLCASSLYSNTIYFGEGSWLTVV.

As concerns this clone: Other DNA sequences in the sample encode the same CDR3. This sequence joins TRBV27 and TRBJ2-4, with D tentatively TRBD2 (5 bases). The CDR3 extends over 14 amino acids. V shed 5 bases and J shed 5 bases, with 13 bases lying between them. CDR1 and CDR2 (germline): MNHEY, SMNVEV (reference sequence). Here the CDR3 reads CASSRAGLENIQYF. CDR3 bases: TGTGCCAGCAGTAGGGCGGGTCTAGAAAACATTCAGTACTTC.

This sequence joins TRBV28 and TRBJ2-3; either TRBD1 or TRBD2 may supply D (5 bases each). Trimming pared 6 bases from V and 3 bases from J, leaving 13 bases between. This CDR3 spans 14 amino acids. Germline CDR1 is MDHEN and CDR2 is SYDVKM. CDR3 sequence: CASRLSGTTDTQYF. For the CDR3, the DNA is TGTGCCAGCAGGCTTTCCGGGACGACAGATACGCAGTATTTT.

The rearrangement links TRBV4-3 to TRBJ2-3; D not certain. The CDR3 totals 15 residues. The V gene lost 0 bases and the J gene lost 4 bases, with 11 bases spanning the gap. The V gene's germline CDR1 is LGHNA and CDR2 YSLEER. The CDR3 reads CASSQESVGPDTQYF. The CDR3, as DNA: TGCGCCAGCAGCCAAGAATCGGTTGGACCAGATACGCAGTATTTT.

This chain uses TRBV5-1 with TRBJ2-6; a possible D gene is TRBD2 (6 bases). The V gene's germline CDR1 is SGHRS and CDR2 YFSETQ. V was shortened by 4 bases and J by 4 bases, with 15 bases between the two germline ends. The CDR3 extends over 16 amino acids. As DNA, the CDR3 is TGCGCCAGCAGCCCACTGGCGGGATTCGGGGCCAACGTCCTGACTTTC. Translating gives CASSPLAGFGANVLTF. Combining the CDR3 with reference TRBV5-1 and TRBJ2-6 gives the whole variable domain KAGVTQTPRYLIKTRGQQVTLSCSPISGHRSVSWYQQTPGQGLQFLFEYFSETQRNKGNFPGRFSGRQFSNSRSEMNVSTLELGDSALYLCASSPLAGFGANVLTFGAGSRLTVL.

The V and J genes are TRBV4-1 and TRBJ1-4, with D unclear. This CDR3 spans 17 amino acids. Germline assignment: CDR1 MGHRA and CDR2 YSYEKL. The V and J ends lost 1 base and 6 bases respectively, with 18 bases between them. The chain's CDR3 is CASSQVQRSMLHEKLFF. CDR3 DNA: TGCGCCAGCAGCCAAGTCCAGCGGTCCATGCTGCATGAAAAACTGTTTTTT.

The genes are TRBV5-1 and TRBJ1-2; D gene ambiguous. This CDR3 contains 12 residues. The ends were cut back, 0 bases at V and 6 bases at J, with 6 bases in the middle. Germline V CDR1 and CDR2: SGHRS, YFSETQ. For the CDR3, the DNA is TGCGCCAGCAGCTTGGATGGGAATGGCTACACCTTC. Protein: CASSLDGNGYTF.

The rearrangement joins TRBV28 to TRBJ1-2; D uncertain. The CDR3 has 18 residues. In germline, CDR1 is MDHEN, CDR2 SYDVKM. V was shortened by 3 bases and J by 0 bases, with 20 bases between the two germline ends. In DNA, the CDR3 is TGTGCCAGCAGTTTGAGTTTCCCCGACCCCGGGACTAACTATGGCTACACCTTC. Its protein is CASSLSFPDPGTNYGYTF.